This TCR beta chain was found in a study of T-cell reconstitution after alpha-beta-depleted transplantation in children. For TCRbeta, the library was prepared with unique molecular identifiers. TCRdb independently ran MiXCR on the PCR reads; one entry per CDR3 protein. The data hold about 600,000 distinct CDR3 sequences, with roughly a tenth observed a single time. The sequence was collected from a human donor who donated a stem cell graft to a child with acute myeloid leukemia. Sequenced here: PBMCs from the stem cell graft donor, sampled from the stem cell graft.

The CDR3 spells CASSFPGTDKLNTEAFF. The CDR3 DNA is TGTGCCAGCAGCTTCCCCGGGACGGATAAACTGAACACTGAAGCTTTCTTT. The chain joins TRBV21-1 to TRBJ1-1; TRBD1 reflects the table's D call only, with no check against the DNA. TRBV21-1 is given as a pseudogene. This CDR3 region has 17 residues.